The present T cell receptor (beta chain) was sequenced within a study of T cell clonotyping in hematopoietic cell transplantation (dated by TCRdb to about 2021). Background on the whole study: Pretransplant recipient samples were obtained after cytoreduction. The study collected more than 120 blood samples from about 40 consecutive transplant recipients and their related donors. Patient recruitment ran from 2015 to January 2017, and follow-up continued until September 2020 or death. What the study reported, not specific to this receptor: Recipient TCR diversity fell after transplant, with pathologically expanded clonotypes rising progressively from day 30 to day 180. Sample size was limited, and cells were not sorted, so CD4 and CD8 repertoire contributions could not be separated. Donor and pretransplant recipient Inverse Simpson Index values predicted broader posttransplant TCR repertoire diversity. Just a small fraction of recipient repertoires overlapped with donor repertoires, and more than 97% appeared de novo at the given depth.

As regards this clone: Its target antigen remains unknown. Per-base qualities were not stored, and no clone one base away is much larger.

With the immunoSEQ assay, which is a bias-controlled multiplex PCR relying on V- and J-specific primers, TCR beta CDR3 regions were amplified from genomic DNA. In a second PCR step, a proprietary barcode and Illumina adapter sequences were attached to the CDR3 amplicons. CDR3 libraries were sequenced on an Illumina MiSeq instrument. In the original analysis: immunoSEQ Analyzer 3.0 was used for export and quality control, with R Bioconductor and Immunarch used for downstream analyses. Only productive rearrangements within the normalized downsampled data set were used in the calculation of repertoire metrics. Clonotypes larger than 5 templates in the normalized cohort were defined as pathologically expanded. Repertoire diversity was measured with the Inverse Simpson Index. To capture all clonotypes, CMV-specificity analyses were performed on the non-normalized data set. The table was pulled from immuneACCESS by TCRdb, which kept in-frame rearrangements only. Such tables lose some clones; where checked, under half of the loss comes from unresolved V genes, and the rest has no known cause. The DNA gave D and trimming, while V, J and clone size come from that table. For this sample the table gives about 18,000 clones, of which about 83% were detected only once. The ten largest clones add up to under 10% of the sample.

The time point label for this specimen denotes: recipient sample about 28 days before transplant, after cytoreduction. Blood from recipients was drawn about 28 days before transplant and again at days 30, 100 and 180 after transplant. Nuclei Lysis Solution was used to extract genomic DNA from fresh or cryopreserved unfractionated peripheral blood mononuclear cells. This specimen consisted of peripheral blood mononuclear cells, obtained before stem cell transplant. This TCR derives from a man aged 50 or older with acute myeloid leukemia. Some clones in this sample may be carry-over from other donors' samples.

The CDR3 region reads CASSRGGQGEGELFF. Here is the DNA: TGTGCCAGCAGCCGCGGGGGACAGGGGGAAGGGGAGCTGTTTTTT. Here the chain combines TRBV6-6 and TRBJ2-2; 11 bases in between match TRBD1. The CDR3 spans 15 residues, from the cysteine through the phenylalanine. Of all the DNA, just the CDR3 is kept, 45 bases in frame from base 1. CDR1 is given as MNHNY and CDR2 as SVGAGI, both from the germline V gene (reference sequence). Relative to germline, V is missing 6 bases and J is missing 8 bases, with 8 bases of the junction outside any gene match.